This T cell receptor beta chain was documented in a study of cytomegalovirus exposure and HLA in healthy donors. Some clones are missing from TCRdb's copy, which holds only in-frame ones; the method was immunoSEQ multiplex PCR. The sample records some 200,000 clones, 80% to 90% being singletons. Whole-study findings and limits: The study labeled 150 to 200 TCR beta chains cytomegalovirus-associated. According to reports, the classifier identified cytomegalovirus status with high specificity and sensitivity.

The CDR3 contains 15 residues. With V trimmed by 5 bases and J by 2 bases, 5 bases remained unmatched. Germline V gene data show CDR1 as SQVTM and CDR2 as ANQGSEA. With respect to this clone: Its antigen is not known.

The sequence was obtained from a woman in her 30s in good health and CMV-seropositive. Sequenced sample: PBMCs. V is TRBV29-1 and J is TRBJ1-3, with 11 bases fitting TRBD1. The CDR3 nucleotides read TGCAGCGTTACGCGGGGACAGGGGGCTGGAAACACCATATATTTT. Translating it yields CSVTRGQGAGNTIYF.